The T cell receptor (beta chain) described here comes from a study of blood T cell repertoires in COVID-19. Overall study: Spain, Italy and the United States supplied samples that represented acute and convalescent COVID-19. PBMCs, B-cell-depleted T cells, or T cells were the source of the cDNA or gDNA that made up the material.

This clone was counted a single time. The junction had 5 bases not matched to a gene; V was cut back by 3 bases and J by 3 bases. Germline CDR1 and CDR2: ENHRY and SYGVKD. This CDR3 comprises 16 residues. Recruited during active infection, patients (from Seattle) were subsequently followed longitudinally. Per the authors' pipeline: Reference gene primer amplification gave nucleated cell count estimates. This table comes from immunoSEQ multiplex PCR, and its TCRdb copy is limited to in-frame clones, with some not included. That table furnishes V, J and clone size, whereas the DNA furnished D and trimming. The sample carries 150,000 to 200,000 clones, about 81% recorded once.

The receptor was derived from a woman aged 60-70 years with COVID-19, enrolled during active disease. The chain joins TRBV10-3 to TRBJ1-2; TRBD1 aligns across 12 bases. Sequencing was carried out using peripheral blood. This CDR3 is CAISDGTGGADYGYTF. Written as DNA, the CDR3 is TGTGCCATCAGTGACGGGACAGGGGGCGCGGACTATGGCTACACCTTC.